This is a list of T cell receptor beta chains from one sample in a study of radiotherapy plus CTLA-4 blockade in lung cancer. Libraries were prepared by immunoSEQ multiplex PCR; TCRdb keeps only in-frame clonotypes and omits some of them. The sample consists of tens of thousands of clones, approximately 79% of them appearing once. Here the sequenced sample was peripheral blood, taken from a patient treated with radiotherapy plus ipilimumab. The receptor source for this set is a human donor with non-small cell lung cancer who had a complete response to radiotherapy plus ipilimumab. The CDR3 runs from the conserved cysteine through the conserved F or W. The order of the fields is D gene, clone size, V gene, J gene, CDR3 DNA, CDR3 protein. A D gene is named only where the DNA matches it firmly. Size values are once, few and many counts, or a class for expanded clones, and some rows have none.

d_gene: TRBD1
abundance: -
v_gene: TRBV6-6
j_gene: TRBJ2-2
CDR3nt: TGTGCCAGCACTATCGACAGGGTCCCCAGCACCGGGGAGCTGTTTTTT
CDR3aa: CASTIDRVPSTGELFF

d_gene: -
abundance: -
v_gene: TRBV7-9
j_gene: TRBJ1-5
CDR3nt: TGTGCCAGCAGCCGATCGGAGGTCGGGCAGCCCCAGCATTTT
CDR3aa: CASSRSEVGQPQHF

d_gene: -
abundance: -
v_gene: TRBV5-5
j_gene: TRBJ2-3
CDR3nt: TGTGCCAGCAGCTTGGTCTTGGGGCCAGATACGCAGTATTTT
CDR3aa: CASSLVLGPDTQYF

d_gene: -
abundance: -
v_gene: TRBV7-6
j_gene: TRBJ1-5
CDR3nt: TGTGCCAGCAGCCCCGGGGAATACAATCAGCCCCAGCATTTT
CDR3aa: CASSPGEYNQPQHF

d_gene: -
abundance: -
v_gene: TRBV30
j_gene: TRBJ2-3
CDR3nt: TGTGCCTGGAGTTCCGGGCGAGACACAGATACGCAGTATTTT
CDR3aa: CAWSSGRDTDTQYF

d_gene: -
abundance: -
v_gene: TRBV27
j_gene: TRBJ2-2
CDR3nt: TGTGCCAGCAGCCCCGGGACGACGAGCCCCGGGGAGCTGTTTTTT
CDR3aa: CASSPGTTSPGELFF

d_gene: -
abundance: -
v_gene: TRBV7-2
j_gene: TRBJ2-3
CDR3nt: TGTGCCAGCAGCTTTTATGGGAGGCCAGATACGCAGTATTTT
CDR3aa: CASSFYGRPDTQYF

d_gene: -
abundance: -
v_gene: TRBV28
j_gene: TRBJ1-2
CDR3nt: TGTGCCAGCAGTTTATCAAACCAGGGAAGCGGCTACACCTTC
CDR3aa: CASSLSNQGSGYTF

d_gene: -
abundance: -
v_gene: TRBV18
j_gene: TRBJ1-1
CDR3nt: TGTGCCAGCTCACCGCCATCCGAGCCTGGCACTGAAGCTTTCTTT
CDR3aa: CASSPPSEPGTEAFF

d_gene: TRBD1
abundance: -
v_gene: TRBV27
j_gene: TRBJ2-1
CDR3nt: TGTGCCAGCAGTCCATACTCGGGACAGGGTTTCAATGAGCAGTTCTTC
CDR3aa: CASSPYSGQGFNEQFF

d_gene: -
abundance: once
v_gene: TRBV28
j_gene: TRBJ1-3
CDR3nt: TGTGCCAGCGCAACGCGGGGGGACACCATATATTTT
CDR3aa: CASATRGDTIYF

d_gene: TRBD1
abundance: -
v_gene: TRBV6-5
j_gene: TRBJ1-2
CDR3nt: TGTGCCAGCAGACAGGGGAACTATGGCTACACCTTC
CDR3aa: CASRQGNYGYTF

d_gene: -
abundance: few
v_gene: TRBV30
j_gene: TRBJ2-7
CDR3nt: TGTGCCTGGATTCGGGACCGACCCTACGAGCAGTACTTC
CDR3aa: CAWIRDRPYEQYF

d_gene: -
abundance: once
v_gene: TRBV19
j_gene: TRBJ2-3
CDR3nt: TGTGCCAGTAGTATAGATGGAGTAATAGATACGCAGTATTTT
CDR3aa: CASSIDGVIDTQYF

d_gene: TRBD2
abundance: once
v_gene: TRBV9
j_gene: TRBJ2-1
CDR3nt: TGTGCCAGCAGCGTTAGTGGACTAGCCGCGAATGAGCAGTTCTTC
CDR3aa: CASSVSGLAANEQFF

d_gene: -
abundance: -
v_gene: TRBV28
j_gene: TRBJ1-2
CDR3nt: TGTGCCAGCAGTTTAGCGGGGTGGCACTATGGCTACACCTTC
CDR3aa: CASSLAGWHYGYTF

d_gene: -
abundance: -
v_gene: TRBV15
j_gene: TRBJ1-4
CDR3nt: TGTGCCACCAGCAGAGAAACAGGGTTTAATGAAAAACTGTTTTTT
CDR3aa: CATSRETGFNEKLFF

d_gene: -
abundance: -
v_gene: TRBV10-3
j_gene: TRBJ1-6
CDR3nt: TGTGCCACACGACCTCAAGGCCTCGGTCTCACCTTTAATTCACCCCTCCACTTT
CDR3aa: CATRPQGLGLTFNSPLHF

d_gene: TRBD2
abundance: -
v_gene: TRBV7-2
j_gene: TRBJ2-1
CDR3nt: TGTGCCAGCAGCCGCGGGGGGCCCGAGCAGTTCTTC
CDR3aa: CASSRGGPEQFF

d_gene: -
abundance: few
v_gene: TRBV4-3
j_gene: TRBJ2-1
CDR3nt: TGCGCCAGCAGCCAAGCGAGGGATCGGGATGAGCAGTTCTTC
CDR3aa: CASSQARDRDEQFF

d_gene: TRBD1
abundance: -
v_gene: TRBV10-3
j_gene: TRBJ2-6
CDR3nt: TGTGCCATCGGGGAGGACAGGGTCGACTCTGGGGCCAACGTCCTGACTTTC
CDR3aa: CAIGEDRVDSGANVLTF

d_gene: -
abundance: -
v_gene: TRBV15
j_gene: TRBJ2-5
CDR3nt: TGTGCCACCAGCAGAGAAAGGGAGGAGACCCAGTACTTC
CDR3aa: CATSREREETQYF

d_gene: TRBD2
abundance: -
v_gene: TRBV9
j_gene: TRBJ2-3
CDR3nt: TGTGCCAGCAGCGTAGACCCGGCGGGGGGTCTCACAGATACGCAGTATTTT
CDR3aa: CASSVDPAGGLTDTQYF

d_gene: -
abundance: few
v_gene: TRBV7-9
j_gene: TRBJ1-2
CDR3nt: TGTGCCAGCAGCTGGGACCGACAGAATGGCTACACCTTC
CDR3aa: CASSWDRQNGYTF

d_gene: -
abundance: -
v_gene: TRBV30
j_gene: TRBJ2-5
CDR3nt: TGTGCCCGCCGCGTCAGGGGCTTTCAAGAGACCCAGTACTTC
CDR3aa: CARRVRGFQETQYF

d_gene: -
abundance: -
v_gene: TRBV5-1
j_gene: TRBJ2-5
CDR3nt: TGCGCCAGCAGCTTGGTTCCGGGGGAGACCCAGTACTTC
CDR3aa: CASSLVPGETQYF

d_gene: -
abundance: few
v_gene: TRBV2
j_gene: TRBJ2-2
CDR3nt: TGTGCCAGCAGGGGTAGAGGGCCGGACACCGGGGAGCTGTTTTTT
CDR3aa: CASRGRGPDTGELFF

d_gene: -
abundance: -
v_gene: TRBV29-1
j_gene: TRBJ1-1
CDR3nt: TGCAGCGTGGCCACTGAATACACTGAAGCTTTCTTT
CDR3aa: CSVATEYTEAFF

d_gene: -
abundance: -
v_gene: TRBV7-2
j_gene: TRBJ2-7
CDR3nt: TGTGCCAGCAGCTTAGTCCCCGGGCTCTACGAGCAGTACTTC
CDR3aa: CASSLVPGLYEQYF

d_gene: -
abundance: few
v_gene: TRBV14
j_gene: TRBJ1-3
CDR3nt: TGTGCCAGCAGCCAACGGACCCGAGACTCTGGAAACACCATATATTTT
CDR3aa: CASSQRTRDSGNTIYF

d_gene: TRBD1
abundance: -
v_gene: TRBV11-2
j_gene: TRBJ1-2
CDR3nt: TGTGCCAGCAGCCCCCCCAGAGGGGGCGCCTATGGCTACACCTTC
CDR3aa: CASSPPRGGAYGYTF

d_gene: -
abundance: -
v_gene: TRBV6-6
j_gene: TRBJ2-7
CDR3nt: TGTGCCAGCATCCACGGTGGGAACTACGAGCAGTACTTC
CDR3aa: CASIHGGNYEQYF

d_gene: -
abundance: -
v_gene: TRBV6-5
j_gene: TRBJ1-1
CDR3nt: TGTGCCAGCAGTCTCCAGAACACTGAAGCTTTCTTT
CDR3aa: CASSLQNTEAFF

d_gene: -
abundance: -
v_gene: TRBV29-1
j_gene: TRBJ1-1
CDR3nt: TGCAGCGCGATGATCTTTTTGGACACTGAAGCTTTCTTT
CDR3aa: CSAMIFLDTEAFF

d_gene: -
abundance: -
v_gene: TRBV9
j_gene: TRBJ1-2
CDR3nt: TGTGCCAGCACCGACGACCGCTATGGCTACACCTTC
CDR3aa: CASTDDRYGYTF

d_gene: TRBD1
abundance: -
v_gene: TRBV18
j_gene: TRBJ1-1
CDR3nt: TGTGCCAGCTCACTACAGGGGGCTGAGGCTTTCTTT
CDR3aa: CASSLQGAEAFF

d_gene: TRBD1
abundance: once
v_gene: TRBV7-2
j_gene: TRBJ1-3
CDR3nt: TGTGCCAGCAGCGTTGGGACAGGGGGAAACACCATATATTTT
CDR3aa: CASSVGTGGNTIYF

d_gene: -
abundance: -
v_gene: TRBV13
j_gene: TRBJ1-2
CDR3nt: TGTGCCAGCAGCTTAAGTAGGAGGGTGATCACCTTC
CDR3aa: CASSLSRRVITF

d_gene: -
abundance: -
v_gene: TRBV2
j_gene: TRBJ1-2
CDR3nt: TGTGCCAGCAAGTACAGCCTAGACTATGGCTACACCTTC
CDR3aa: CASKYSLDYGYTF

d_gene: -
abundance: -
v_gene: TRBV5-4
j_gene: TRBJ1-4
CDR3nt: TGTGCCAGCAGCTTGGGTGGGGCTAATGAAAAACTGTTTTTT
CDR3aa: CASSLGGANEKLFF

d_gene: -
abundance: -
v_gene: TRBV6-4
j_gene: TRBJ2-2
CDR3nt: TGTGCCAGCAGTGACTCTCGGGGCGGGGAGCTGTTTTTT
CDR3aa: CASSDSRGGELFF

d_gene: TRBD1
abundance: -
v_gene: TRBV7-8
j_gene: TRBJ2-1
CDR3nt: TGTGCCAGCAGCCCTCGGACAGGGGGGGCGGATGAGCAGTTCTTC
CDR3aa: CASSPRTGGADEQFF

d_gene: -
abundance: -
v_gene: TRBV10-3
j_gene: TRBJ2-1
CDR3nt: TGTGCCATCCGGGCTAGCGACGATCTCTACAATGAGCAGTTCTTC
CDR3aa: CAIRASDDLYNEQFF

d_gene: -
abundance: -
v_gene: TRBV5-1
j_gene: TRBJ1-6
CDR3nt: TGCGCCAGCAGCTTGGACACCTATAATTCACCCCTCCACTTT
CDR3aa: CASSLDTYNSPLHF

d_gene: -
abundance: -
v_gene: TRBV27
j_gene: TRBJ2-1
CDR3nt: TGTGCCAGCAGCTTCCGACAGGCCATCCCCTACAATGAGCAGTTCTTC
CDR3aa: CASSFRQAIPYNEQFF

d_gene: -
abundance: -
v_gene: TRBV5-1
j_gene: TRBJ1-1
CDR3nt: TGCGCCAGCAGCTTGTCGGGACGGGGTGAAGCTTTCTTT
CDR3aa: CASSLSGRGEAFF

d_gene: TRBD2
abundance: -
v_gene: TRBV18
j_gene: TRBJ2-5
CDR3nt: TGTGCCAGCTCACCTAGGACTAGCGGGAGAGGACAAGAGACCCAGTACTTC
CDR3aa: CASSPRTSGRGQETQYF

d_gene: -
abundance: once
v_gene: TRBV12-5
j_gene: TRBJ1-1
CDR3nt: TGTGCTAGTGCCATGCTAGGAGGTAAGGGTAACCCACTATTTGAAGCTTTCTTT
CDR3aa: CASAMLGGKGNPLFEAFF

d_gene: -
abundance: -
v_gene: TRBV6-1
j_gene: TRBJ1-1
CDR3nt: TGTGCCAGCAGTGAAGCGGTGGAGCTCACTGAAGCTTTCTTT
CDR3aa: CASSEAVELTEAFF

d_gene: -
abundance: -
v_gene: TRBV6-5
j_gene: TRBJ1-4
CDR3nt: TGTGCCAGCAGTCCAGGACGGAGTAATTTTGAAAAACTGTTTTTT
CDR3aa: CASSPGRSNFEKLFF

d_gene: -
abundance: -
v_gene: TRBV7-2
j_gene: TRBJ2-5
CDR3nt: TGTGCCAGCAGCTTATCAAAGGAGGAGACCCAGTACTTC
CDR3aa: CASSLSKEETQYF

d_gene: -
abundance: -
v_gene: TRBV19
j_gene: TRBJ2-4
CDR3nt: TGTGCCAGTAGTAGGGAAACTCTGAACATTCAGTACTTC
CDR3aa: CASSRETLNIQYF

d_gene: TRBD1
abundance: -
v_gene: TRBV4-1
j_gene: TRBJ1-1
CDR3nt: TGCGCCAGCAGCCAAGAACGGGACAGTATGAACACTGAAGCTTTCTTT
CDR3aa: CASSQERDSMNTEAFF

d_gene: -
abundance: -
v_gene: TRBV12-5
j_gene: TRBJ2-1
CDR3nt: TGTGCTAGCAGCTCCTACAATGAGCAGTTCTTC
CDR3aa: CASSSYNEQFF